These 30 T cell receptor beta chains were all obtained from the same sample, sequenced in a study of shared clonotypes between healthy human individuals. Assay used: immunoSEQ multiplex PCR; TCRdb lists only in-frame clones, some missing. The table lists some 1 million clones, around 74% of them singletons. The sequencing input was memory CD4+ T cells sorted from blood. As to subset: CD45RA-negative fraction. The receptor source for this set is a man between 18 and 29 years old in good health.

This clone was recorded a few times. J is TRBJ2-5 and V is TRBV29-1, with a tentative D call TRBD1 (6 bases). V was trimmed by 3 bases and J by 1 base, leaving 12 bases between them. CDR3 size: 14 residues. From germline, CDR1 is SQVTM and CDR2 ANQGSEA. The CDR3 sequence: CSVDETGVQETQYF. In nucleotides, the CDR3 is TGCAGCGTTGATGAGACAGGAGTCCAAGAGACCCAGTACTTC. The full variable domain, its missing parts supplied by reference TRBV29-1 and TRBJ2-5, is SAVISQKPSRDICQRGTSLTIQCQVDSQVTMMFWYRQQPGQSLTLIATANQGSEATYESGFVIDKFPISRPNLTFSTLTVSNMSPEDSSIYLCSVDETGVQETQYFGPGTRLLVL.

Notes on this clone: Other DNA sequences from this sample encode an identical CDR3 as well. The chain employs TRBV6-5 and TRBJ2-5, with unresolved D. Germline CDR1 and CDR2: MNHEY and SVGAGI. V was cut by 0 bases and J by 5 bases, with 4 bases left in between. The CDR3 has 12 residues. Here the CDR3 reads CASSYSRETQYF. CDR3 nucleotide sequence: TGTGCCAGCAGTTACTCACGGGAGACCCAGTACTTC.

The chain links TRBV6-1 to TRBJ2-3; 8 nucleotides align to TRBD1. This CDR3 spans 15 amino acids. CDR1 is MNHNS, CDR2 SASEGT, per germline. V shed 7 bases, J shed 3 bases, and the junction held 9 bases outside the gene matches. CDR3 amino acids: CASIRQGSVTDTQYF. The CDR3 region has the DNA TGTGCCAGCATCCGACAGGGGTCGGTGACAGATACGCAGTATTTT.

CDR3 DNA sequence: TGTGCCTGGAAATTCTCTGACAACACTGAAGCTTTCTTT. This gives the protein CAWKFSDNTEAFF. The chain combines TRBV30 with TRBJ1-1, with D uncertain. V lost 4 bases, J lost 2 bases, and 11 bases lay in between. Germline CDR1 GTSNPN, CDR2 SVGIG (reference sequence). CDR3 length: 13 amino acids.

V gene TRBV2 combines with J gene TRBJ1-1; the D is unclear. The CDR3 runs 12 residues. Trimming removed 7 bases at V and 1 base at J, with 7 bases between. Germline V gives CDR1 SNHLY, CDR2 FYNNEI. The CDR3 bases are TGTGCCAGCAATTCCCCGAACACTGAAGCTTTCTTT. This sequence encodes CASNSPNTEAFF.

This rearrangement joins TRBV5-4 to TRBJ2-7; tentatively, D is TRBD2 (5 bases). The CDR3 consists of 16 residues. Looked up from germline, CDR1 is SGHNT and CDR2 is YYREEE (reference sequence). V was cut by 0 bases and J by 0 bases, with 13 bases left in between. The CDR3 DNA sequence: TGTGCCAGCAGCTTGGGGGCGGACTCGAGCTCCTACGAGCAGTACTTC. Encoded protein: CASSLGADSSSYEQYF.

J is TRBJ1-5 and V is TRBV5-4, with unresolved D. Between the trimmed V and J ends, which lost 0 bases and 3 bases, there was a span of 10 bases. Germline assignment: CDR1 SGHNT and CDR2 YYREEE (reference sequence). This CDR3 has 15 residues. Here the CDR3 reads CASSLGSGFNQPQHF. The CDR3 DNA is TGTGCCAGCAGCTTGGGGTCGGGGTTCAATCAGCCCCAGCATTTT. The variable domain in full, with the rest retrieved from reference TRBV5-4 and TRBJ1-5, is ETGVTQSPTHLIKTRGQQVTLRCSSQSGHNTVSWYQQALGQGPQFIFQYYREEENGRGNFPPRFSGLQFPNYSSELNVNALELDDSALYLCASSLGSGFNQPQHFGDGTRLSIL.

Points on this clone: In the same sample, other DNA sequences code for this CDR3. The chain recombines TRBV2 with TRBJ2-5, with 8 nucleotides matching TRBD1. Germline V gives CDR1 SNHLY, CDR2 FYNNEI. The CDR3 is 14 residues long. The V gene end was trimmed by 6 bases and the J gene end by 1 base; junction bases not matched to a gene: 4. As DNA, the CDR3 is TGTGCCAGCAGACGCGACAGGGGCCAAGAGACCCAGTACTTC. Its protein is CASRRDRGQETQYF.

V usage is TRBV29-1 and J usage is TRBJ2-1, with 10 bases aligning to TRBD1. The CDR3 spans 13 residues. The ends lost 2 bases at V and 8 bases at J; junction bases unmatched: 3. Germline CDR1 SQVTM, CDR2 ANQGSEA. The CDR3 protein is CSVESDRGDEQFF. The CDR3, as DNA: TGCAGCGTTGAATCGGACAGGGGGGATGAGCAGTTCTTC.

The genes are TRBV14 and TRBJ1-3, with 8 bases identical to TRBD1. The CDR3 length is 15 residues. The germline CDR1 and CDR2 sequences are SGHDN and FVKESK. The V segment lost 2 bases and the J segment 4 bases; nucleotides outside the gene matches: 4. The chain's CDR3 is CASSQLRTGGNTIYF. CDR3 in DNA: TGTGCCAGCAGCCAACTCAGGACAGGGGGAAACACCATATATTTT. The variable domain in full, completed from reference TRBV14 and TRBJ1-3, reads EAGVTQFPSHSVIEKGQTVTLRCDPISGHDNLYWYRRVMGKEIKFLLHFVKESKQDESGMPNNRFLAERTGGTYSTLKVQPAELEDSGVYFCASSQLRTGGNTIYFGEGSWLTVV.

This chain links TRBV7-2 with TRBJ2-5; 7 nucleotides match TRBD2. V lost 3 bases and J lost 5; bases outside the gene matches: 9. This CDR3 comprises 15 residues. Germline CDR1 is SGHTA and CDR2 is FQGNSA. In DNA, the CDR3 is TGTGCCAGCAGCTTTTATGAGGCGGGAGTGGAGACCCAGTACTTC. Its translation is CASSFYEAGVETQYF. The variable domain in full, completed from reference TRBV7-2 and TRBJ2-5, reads GAGVSQSPSNKVTEKGKDVELRCDPISGHTALYWYRQSLGQGLEFLIYFQGNSAPDKSGLPSDRFSAERTGGSVSTLTIQRTQQEDSAVYLCASSFYEAGVETQYFGPGTRLLVL.

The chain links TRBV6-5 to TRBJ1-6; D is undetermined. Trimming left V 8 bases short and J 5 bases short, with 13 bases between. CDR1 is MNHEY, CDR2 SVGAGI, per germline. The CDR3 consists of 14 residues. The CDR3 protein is CASSTVGNNSPLHF. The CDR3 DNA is TGTGCCAGCTCCACGGTAGGGAATAATTCACCCCTCCACTTT.

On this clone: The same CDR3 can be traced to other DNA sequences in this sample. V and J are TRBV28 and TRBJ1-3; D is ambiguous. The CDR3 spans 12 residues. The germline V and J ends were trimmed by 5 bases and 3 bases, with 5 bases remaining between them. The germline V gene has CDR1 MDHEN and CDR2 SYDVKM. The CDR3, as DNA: TGTGCCAGCAGTCTAGGTGGAAACACCATATATTTT. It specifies CASSLGGNTIYF.

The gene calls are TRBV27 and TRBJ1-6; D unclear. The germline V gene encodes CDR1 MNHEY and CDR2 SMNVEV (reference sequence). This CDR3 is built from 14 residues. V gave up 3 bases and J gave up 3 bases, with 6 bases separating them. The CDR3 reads CASSFQDYNSPLHF. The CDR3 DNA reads TGTGCCAGCAGTTTTCAGGACTATAATTCACCCCTCCACTTT.

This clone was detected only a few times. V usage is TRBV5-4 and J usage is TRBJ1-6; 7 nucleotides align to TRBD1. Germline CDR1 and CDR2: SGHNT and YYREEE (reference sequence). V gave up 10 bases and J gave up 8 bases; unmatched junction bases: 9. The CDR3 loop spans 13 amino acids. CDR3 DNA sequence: TGTGCCTCCTCCTCCGGGACAGATTCACCCCTCCACTTT. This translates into CASSSGTDSPLHF.

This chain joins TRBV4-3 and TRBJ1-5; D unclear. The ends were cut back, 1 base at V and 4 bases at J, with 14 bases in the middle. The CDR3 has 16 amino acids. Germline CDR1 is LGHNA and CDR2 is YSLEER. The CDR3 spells CASSQGWWQANQPQHF. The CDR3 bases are TGCGCCAGCAGCCAAGGATGGTGGCAGGCGAATCAGCCCCAGCATTTT.

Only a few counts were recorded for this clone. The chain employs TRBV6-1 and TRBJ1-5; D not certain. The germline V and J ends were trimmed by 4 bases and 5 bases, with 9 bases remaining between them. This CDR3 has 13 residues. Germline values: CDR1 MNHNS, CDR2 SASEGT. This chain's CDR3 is CASSAGYDQPQHF. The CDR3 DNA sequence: TGTGCCAGCAGTGCTGGTTACGATCAGCCCCAGCATTTT.

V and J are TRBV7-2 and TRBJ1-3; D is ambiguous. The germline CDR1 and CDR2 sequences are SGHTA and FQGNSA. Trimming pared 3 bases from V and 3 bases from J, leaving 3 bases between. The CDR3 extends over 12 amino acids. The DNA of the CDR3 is TGTGCCAGCAGCTTGTATGGAAACACCATATATTTT. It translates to CASSLYGNTIYF.

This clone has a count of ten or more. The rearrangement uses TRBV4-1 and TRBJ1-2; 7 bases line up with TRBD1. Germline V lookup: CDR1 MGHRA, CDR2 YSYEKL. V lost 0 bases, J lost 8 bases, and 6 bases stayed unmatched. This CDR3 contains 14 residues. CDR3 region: CASSQDLQGGGYTF. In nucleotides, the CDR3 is TGCGCCAGCAGCCAAGATCTCCAGGGGGGAGGCTACACCTTC.

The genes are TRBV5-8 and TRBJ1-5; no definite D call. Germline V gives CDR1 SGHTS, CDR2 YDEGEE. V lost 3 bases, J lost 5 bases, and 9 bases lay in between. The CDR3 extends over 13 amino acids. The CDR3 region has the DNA TGTGCCAGCAGCTCGGACTCCTATCAGCCCCAGCATTTT. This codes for CASSSDSYQPQHF.

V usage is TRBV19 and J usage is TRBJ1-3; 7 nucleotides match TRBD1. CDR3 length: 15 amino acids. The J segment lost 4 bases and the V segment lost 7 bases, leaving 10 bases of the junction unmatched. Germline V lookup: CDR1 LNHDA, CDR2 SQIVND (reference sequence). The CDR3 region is CASTAQGGFGNTIYF. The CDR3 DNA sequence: TGTGCCAGTACCGCCCAGGGGGGGTTCGGAAACACCATATATTTT.

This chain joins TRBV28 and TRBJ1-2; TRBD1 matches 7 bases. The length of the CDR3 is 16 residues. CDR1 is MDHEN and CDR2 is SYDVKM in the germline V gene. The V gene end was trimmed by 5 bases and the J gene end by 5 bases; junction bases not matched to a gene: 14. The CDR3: CASSPPADRPGYGYTF. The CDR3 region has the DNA TGTGCCAGCAGTCCACCGGCGGACAGGCCAGGGTATGGCTACACCTTC.

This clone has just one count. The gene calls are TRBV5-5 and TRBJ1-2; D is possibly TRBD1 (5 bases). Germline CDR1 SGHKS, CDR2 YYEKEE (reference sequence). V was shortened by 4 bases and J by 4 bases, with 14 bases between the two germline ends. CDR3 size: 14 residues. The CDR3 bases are TGTGCCAGCAGCCCCGGGGGTACGTCCTATGGCTACACCTTC. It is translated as CASSPGGTSYGYTF.

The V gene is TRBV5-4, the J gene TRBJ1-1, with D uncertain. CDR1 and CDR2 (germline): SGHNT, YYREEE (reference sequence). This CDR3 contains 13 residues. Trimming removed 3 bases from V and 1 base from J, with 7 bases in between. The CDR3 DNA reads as TGTGCCAGCAGCTCACAACAGAACACTGAAGCTTTCTTT. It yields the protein CASSSQQNTEAFF. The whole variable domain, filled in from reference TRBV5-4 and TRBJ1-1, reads ETGVTQSPTHLIKTRGQQVTLRCSSQSGHNTVSWYQQALGQGPQFIFQYYREEENGRGNFPPRFSGLQFPNYSSELNVNALELDDSALYLCASSSQQNTEAFFGQGTRLTVV.

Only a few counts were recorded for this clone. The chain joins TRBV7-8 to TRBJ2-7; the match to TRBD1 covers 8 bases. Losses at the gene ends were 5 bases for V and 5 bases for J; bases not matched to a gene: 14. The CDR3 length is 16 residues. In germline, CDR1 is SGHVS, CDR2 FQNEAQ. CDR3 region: CASSHLEDRVYDEQYF. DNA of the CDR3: TGTGCCAGCAGCCATCTTGAGGACAGGGTATACGACGAGCAGTACTTC.

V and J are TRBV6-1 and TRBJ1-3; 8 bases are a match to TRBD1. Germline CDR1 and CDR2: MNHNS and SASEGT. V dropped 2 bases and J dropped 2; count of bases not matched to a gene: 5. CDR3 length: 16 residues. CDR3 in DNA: TGTGCCAGCAGTGAACGGACAGGGAAGGCTGGAAACACCATATATTTT. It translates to CASSERTGKAGNTIYF.

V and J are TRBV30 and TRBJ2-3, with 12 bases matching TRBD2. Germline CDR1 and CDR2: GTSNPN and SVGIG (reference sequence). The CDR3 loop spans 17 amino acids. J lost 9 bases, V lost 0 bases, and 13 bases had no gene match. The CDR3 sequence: CAWSVDPGLAGIGTQYF. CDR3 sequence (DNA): TGTGCCTGGAGTGTAGATCCCGGACTAGCGGGGATAGGCACGCAGTATTTT.

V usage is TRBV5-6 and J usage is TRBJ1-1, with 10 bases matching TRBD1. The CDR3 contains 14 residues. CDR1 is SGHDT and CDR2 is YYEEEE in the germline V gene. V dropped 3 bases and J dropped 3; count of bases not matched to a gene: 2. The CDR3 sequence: CASSSGQGDTEAFF. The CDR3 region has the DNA TGTGCCAGCAGCTCCGGACAGGGGGACACTGAAGCTTTCTTT.

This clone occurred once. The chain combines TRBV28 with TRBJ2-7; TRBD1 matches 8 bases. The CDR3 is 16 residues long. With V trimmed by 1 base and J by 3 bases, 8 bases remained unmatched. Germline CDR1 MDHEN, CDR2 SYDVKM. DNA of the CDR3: TGTGCCAGCAGTTTATCTGGGCCAGGGGGCTTCTACGAGCAGTACTTC. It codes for CASSLSGPGGFYEQYF.

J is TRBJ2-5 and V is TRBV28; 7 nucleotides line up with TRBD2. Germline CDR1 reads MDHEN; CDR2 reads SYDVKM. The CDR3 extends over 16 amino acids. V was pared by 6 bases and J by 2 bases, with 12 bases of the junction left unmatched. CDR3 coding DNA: TGTGCCAGCAGATCACGCCTATCCGGGGGGCAAGAGACCCAGTACTTC. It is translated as CASRSRLSGGQETQYF.